These 23 T cell receptor beta chains originate from one sample sequenced in a study of shared clonotypes between healthy human individuals. Profiled with immunoSEQ multiplex PCR; TCRdb holds only in-frame clones, not every one. This sample yields around 1.9 million clones, of which 90% to 95% are seen a single time; over 1.5% belongs to the top ten. CD45RO-negative, CCR7-positively selected cells formed the naive CD8 fraction, excluding terminally differentiated effector memory CD45RA+ cells. Sequencing used naive CD8+ T cells from PBMCs. The receptor source for this set is a man aged 18 to 30 in good health. Some clones in this sample may be carry-over from other donors' samples.

The chain links TRBV5-6 to TRBJ2-5; weak D call: TRBD1 (5 bases). V dropped 4 bases and J dropped 2 bases, with 15 bases sitting between them. The V gene's germline CDR1 is SGHDT and CDR2 YYEEEE. The CDR3 runs to 15 residues. CDR3 in DNA: TGTGCCAGCAGCATTGCGACAGAGATACAAGAGACCCAGTACTTC. The encoded protein is CASSIATEIQETQYF.

The chain employs TRBV4-2 and TRBJ1-4; the D gene is possibly TRBD1 (5 bases). Germline assignment: CDR1 LGHNA and CDR2 YNFKEQ. This CDR3 contains 17 residues. V gave up 0 bases and J gave up 2 bases, with 13 bases separating them. The CDR3 DNA follows: TGTGCCAGCAGCCAAGATCTAGGGGTCGCGACTAATGAAAAACTGTTTTTT. Encoded protein: CASSQDLGVATNEKLFF.

The chain employs TRBV25-1 and TRBJ1-3; perhaps TRBD1 as D (6 bases). This CDR3 region has 17 residues. Germline CDR1 reads MGHDK; CDR2 reads SYGVNS. V shed 4 bases and J shed 0 bases, with 16 bases lying between them. The CDR3 nucleotides read TGTGCCAGCAGTGCTGAGGGGGATTCTTTCTCTGGAAACACCATATATTTT. It specifies CASSAEGDSFSGNTIYF.

This clone appeared a few times. The CDR3 spells CASSLAQGGYTEAFF. Written as DNA, the CDR3 is TGTGCCAGCAGTTTGGCGCAGGGAGGTTACACTGAAGCTTTCTTT. The rearrangement uses TRBV27 and TRBJ1-1, with D tentatively TRBD1 (5 bases). This CDR3 comprises 15 residues. The germline V gene encodes CDR1 MNHEY and CDR2 SMNVEV (reference sequence). V lost 3 bases and J lost 3, with 14 bases in between.

The CDR3 nucleotides are TGTGCCAGCAGTCAAATGACAGGGATCGGCGGCTACACCTTC. It encodes CASSQMTGIGGYTF. This chain joins TRBV27 and TRBJ1-2, with TRBD1 identical over 7 bases. This CDR3 is 14 amino acids long. The junction had 11 bases not matched to a gene; V was cut back by 5 bases and J by 8 bases. The germline CDR1 and CDR2 sequences are MNHEY and SMNVEV (reference sequence).

V usage is TRBV12-2 and J usage is TRBJ2-5; the table's TRBD2 call for D was not verified on the DNA. TRBV12-2 represents a pseudogene. This CDR3 has 12 residues. The CDR3 is CASRFFRGTQYF. For the CDR3, the DNA is TGTGCAAGTCGCTTCTTTCGGGGGACCCAGTACTTC.

CDR3 DNA: TGCAGCGTTTGGGACACGGACTCTGGGGCCAACGTCCTGACTTTC. Translated, it gives CSVWDTDSGANVLTF. V and J are TRBV29-1 and TRBJ2-6; D possibly corresponds to TRBD1 (6 bases). V lost 5 bases and J lost 0, with 11 bases in between. Germline assignment: CDR1 SQVTM and CDR2 ANQGSEA. This CDR3 comprises 15 residues.

The J gene is TRBJ1-2, the V gene TRBV18; maybe TRBD1 (5 bases). The V gene's germline CDR1 is KGHSH and CDR2 LQKENI. The CDR3 loop spans 11 amino acids. V was cut by 5 bases and J by 6 bases, with 7 bases left in between. The CDR3: CASSSQDGYTF. Here the CDR3 DNA reads TGTGCCAGCTCATCACAGGATGGCTACACCTTC.

CDR3 sequence reads: CAWSATGRLGEKLFF. CDR3 coding DNA: TGTGCCTGGAGTGCCACAGGGAGGCTCGGTGAAAAACTGTTTTTT. The chain uses TRBV30 and TRBJ1-4, with D perhaps matching TRBD1 (6 bases). Trimming cost V 1 base and J 7 bases, with 16 bases left between them. Germline CDR1 reads GTSNPN; CDR2 reads SVGIG (reference sequence). There are 15 residues in the CDR3.

The chain recombines TRBV11-2 with TRBJ1-2, with no clear D. Germline CDR1 SGHAT, CDR2 FQNNGV. The CDR3 has 15 amino acids. The V gene lost 2 bases and the J gene lost 8 bases, with 18 bases spanning the gap. As DNA, the CDR3 is TGTGCCAGCAGCTTAAATAGATTACCTCGATGGGGCTACACCTTC. Residues: CASSLNRLPRWGYTF.

The chain couples TRBV6-5 to TRBJ2-2; 10 nucleotides match TRBD2. CDR1 and CDR2 from the germline V gene are MNHEY and SVGAGI. Losses at the gene ends were 4 bases for V and 6 bases for J; bases not matched to a gene: 5. This CDR3 comprises 15 residues. The CDR3 loop reads CASSWASGRAGELFF. The DNA of the CDR3 is TGTGCCAGCAGTTGGGCTAGCGGGAGAGCCGGGGAGCTGTTTTTT.

Written as DNA, the CDR3 is TGTGCCTGGAGTGCGTTCGTCAACTACGAGCAGTACTTC. This sequence encodes CAWSAFVNYEQYF. This chain links TRBV30 with TRBJ2-7, with unresolved D. Germline V CDR1 and CDR2: GTSNPN, SVGIG (reference sequence). The CDR3 is 13 amino acids. The V end lost 1 base, the J end lost 3 bases, and 10 bases lay between the germline ends.

The CDR3: CASSLAWQSEAFF. The CDR3 DNA follows: TGTGCCAGCAGCTTAGCTTGGCAGTCAGAAGCTTTCTTT. V and J are TRBV7-9 and TRBJ1-1; no reliable D call. Germline V gene data show CDR1 as SEHNR and CDR2 as FQNEAQ (reference sequence). Trimming took off 0 bases at V and 8 bases at J, with 10 bases between the two ends. The CDR3 runs to 13 residues.

The V call is TRBV6-1, the J call TRBJ1-5; possible D gene TRBD1, 5 bases. V dropped 0 bases and J dropped 6 bases, with 21 bases sitting between them. Germline loops: CDR1 MNHNS, CDR2 SASEGT. The CDR3 has 18 residues. CDR3 sequence: CASSEAVGLRGPGQPQHF. The DNA for the CDR3 is TGTGCCAGCAGTGAAGCGGTCGGTTTACGGGGACCGGGTCAGCCCCAGCATTTT.

Concerning this clone itself: Different DNA sequences within this sample yield the same CDR3. The gene calls are TRBV29-1 and TRBJ2-2, with D uncertain. V dropped 3 bases and J dropped 5 bases, with 7 bases sitting between them. Germline V gene sequence: CDR1 SQVTM, CDR2 ANQGSEA. The CDR3 length is 12 residues. The CDR3 DNA reads TGCAGCGTTGACTTAGGAACCGGGGAGCTGTTTTTT. Residues: CSVDLGTGELFF.

This clone was counted a single time. The sample carries other DNA sequences with the same CDR3. The CDR3 nucleotides are TGTGCCAGCAGCCCCGGGACATCCTCCTACGAGCAGTACTTC. Translated, it gives CASSPGTSSYEQYF. V usage is TRBV9 and J usage is TRBJ2-7; perhaps TRBD1 as D (6 bases). CDR3 length: 14 amino acids. From germline, CDR1 is SGDLS and CDR2 YYNGEE. Trimming cost V 4 bases and J 0 bases, with 11 bases left between them.

As for this clone: The same CDR3 arises from other DNA sequences in this sample as well. The J gene is TRBJ1-1, the V gene TRBV7-9; D call uncertain. The length of the CDR3 is 13 residues. CDR1 is SEHNR and CDR2 is FQNEAQ in the germline V gene (reference sequence). V lost 3 bases to trimming and J lost 6 bases, with 11 bases between them. The DNA for the CDR3 is TGTGCCAGCAGCTTGGGCGGGAGGGCTGAAGCTTTCTTT. Its protein product is CASSLGGRAEAFF.

This chain joins TRBV15 and TRBJ1-1, with D perhaps TRBD1 (5 bases). Germline V gene sequence: CDR1 LNHNV, CDR2 YYDKDF (reference sequence). V dropped 4 bases and J dropped 8 bases, with 11 bases sitting between them. The CDR3 is made up of 12 amino acids. The CDR3 loop is CATSNRYLEAFF. The CDR3 nucleotides are TGTGCCACCAGCAACAGGTACCTAGAAGCTTTCTTT.

CDR3 DNA sequence: TGTGCCAGCAGTCGCCAGGGAAACCAGCCCCAGCATTTT. Translated, it gives CASSRQGNQPQHF. This chain connects TRBV2 to TRBJ1-5; tentative D call: TRBD1 (5 bases). V was clipped by 5 bases and J by 7 bases, with 12 bases between them. The CDR3 length is 13 residues. Germline V lookup: CDR1 SNHLY, CDR2 FYNNEI.

The rearrangement uses TRBV6-5 and TRBJ2-2; no clear D gene. Germline loops: CDR1 MNHEY, CDR2 SVGAGI. This CDR3 region has 16 residues. Trimming removed 0 bases from V and 2 bases from J, with 10 bases in between. CDR3 in amino acids: CASSYSIDLNTGELFF. Here the CDR3 DNA reads TGTGCCAGCAGTTACTCGATAGACCTTAACACCGGGGAGCTGTTTTTT.

This chain links TRBV9 with TRBJ2-1; 8 bases line up with TRBD2. V dropped 4 bases and J dropped 6; count of bases not matched to a gene: 9. CDR1 and CDR2 from the germline V gene are SGDLS and YYNGEE. The CDR3 spans 15 residues. CDR3 bases: TGTGCCAGCAGCCCTTATAGCGGGATTGCCAATGAGCAGTTCTTC. It is translated as CASSPYSGIANEQFF.

With respect to this clone: Other nucleotide sequences in the sample specify the same CDR3. The V and J genes are TRBV7-9 and TRBJ2-5, with D possibly being TRBD2 (5 bases). In germline, CDR1 is SEHNR, CDR2 FQNEAQ (reference sequence). The CDR3 spans 13 residues. V was clipped by 1 base and J by 4 bases, with 7 bases between them. As DNA, the CDR3 is TGTGCCAGCAGCTTAGACCGGGGAGAGACCCAGTACTTC. Amino acids: CASSLDRGETQYF.

This clone was recorded once. This chain joins TRBV27 and TRBJ2-7; 7 bases map to TRBD1. The length of the CDR3 is 14 residues. Germline values: CDR1 MNHEY, CDR2 SMNVEV (reference sequence). The J segment lost 2 bases and the V segment lost 5 bases, leaving 6 bases of the junction unmatched. This CDR3 is CASSRDRGTYEQYF. The CDR3, as DNA: TGTGCCAGCAGTCGGGACAGAGGGACCTACGAGCAGTACTTC.